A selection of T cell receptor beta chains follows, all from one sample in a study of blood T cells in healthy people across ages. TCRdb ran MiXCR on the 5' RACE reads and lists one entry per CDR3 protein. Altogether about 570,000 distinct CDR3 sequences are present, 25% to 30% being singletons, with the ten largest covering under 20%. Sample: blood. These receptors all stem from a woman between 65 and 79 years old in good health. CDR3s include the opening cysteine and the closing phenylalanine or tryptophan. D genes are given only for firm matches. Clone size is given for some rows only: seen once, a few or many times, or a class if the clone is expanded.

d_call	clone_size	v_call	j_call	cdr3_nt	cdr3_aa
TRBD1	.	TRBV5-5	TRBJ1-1	TGTGCCAGCAGCCGAGGGACAGGGCCCACTGAAGCTTTCTTT	CASSRGTGPTEAFF
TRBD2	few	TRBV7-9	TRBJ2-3	TGTGCCAGCAGCTTAGGGACTAGCGGGGGAAAAGATACGCAGTATTTT	CASSLGTSGGKDTQYF
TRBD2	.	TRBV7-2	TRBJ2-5	TGTGCCAGCAGCTTAAGACTAGCGCGTGAGACCCAGTACTTC	CASSLRLARETQYF
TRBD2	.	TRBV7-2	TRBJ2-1	TGTGCCAGCAGCCCAAGGACTAGCGGCCACAATGAGCAGTTCTTC	CASSPRTSGHNEQFF
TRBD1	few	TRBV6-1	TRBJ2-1	TGTGCCAGCAGTCGGGACAGGGCTGACAATGAGCAGTTCTTC	CASSRDRADNEQFF
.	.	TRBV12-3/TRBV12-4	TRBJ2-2	TGTGCCAACAGGATAAATAGGGGTACCGGGGAGCTGTTTTTT	CANRINRGTGELFF
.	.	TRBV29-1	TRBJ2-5	TGCAGCGCTATGCTATCGGGGTCAGAGACCCAGTACTTC	CSAMLSGSETQYF
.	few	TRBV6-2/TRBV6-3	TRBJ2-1	TGTGCCAGCAGTTACGGACGTCTAAACAATGAGCAGTTCTTC	CASSYGRLNNEQFF
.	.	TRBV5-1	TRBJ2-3	TGCGCCAGCAGCTTGGAGGCTGCCTTAACGCAGTATTTT	CASSLEAALTQYF
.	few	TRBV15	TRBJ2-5	TGTGCCACCAGCAGAGACCGTCAAGAGACCCAGTACTTC	CATSRDRQETQYF
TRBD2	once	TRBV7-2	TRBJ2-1	TGTGCCAGCAGCTCCCGGGGGGGCGTAGGAAATGAGCAGTTCTTC	CASSSRGGVGNEQFF
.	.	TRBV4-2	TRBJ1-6	TGTGCCAGCAGCCAAAGAAACAATAATTCACCCCTCCACTTT	CASSQRNNNSPLHF
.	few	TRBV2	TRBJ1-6	TGTGTCTCCCGGGGGGCAGGGAGCTTCGCACCCCTCCACTTT	CVSRGAGSFAPLHF
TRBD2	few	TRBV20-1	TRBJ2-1	TGCAGTGTCGCGGGGGGGCTCTACAATGAGCAGTTCTTC	CSVAGGLYNEQFF
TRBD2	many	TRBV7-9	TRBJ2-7	TGTGCCAGCAGTCCCGGGGGGGCCTACGAGCAGTACTTC	CASSPGGAYEQYF
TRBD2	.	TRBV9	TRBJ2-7	TGTGCCAGCAGCGTAGACGGGGGGTTCCACGAGCAGTACTTC	CASSVDGGFHEQYF
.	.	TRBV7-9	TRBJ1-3	TGTGCCAGCAGGTCAATAGCCTCTGGAAACACCATATATTTT	CASRSIASGNTIYF
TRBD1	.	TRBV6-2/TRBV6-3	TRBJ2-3	TGTGCCAGCAGCCACCACGGGACAGGGGACACAGATACGCAGTATTTT	CASSHHGTGDTDTQYF
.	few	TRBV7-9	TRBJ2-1	TGTGCCAGCAGCTTATTTGTGGCTCACAATGAGCAGTTCTTC	CASSLFVAHNEQFF
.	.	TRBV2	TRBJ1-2	TGTGCCAGCAGTGAAGACTATACTTTTGGCTACACCTTC	CASSEDYTFGYTF
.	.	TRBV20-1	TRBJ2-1	TGCAGTGCTCGGGGGATGGAGGGGTCAGTCTACAATGGGCAGTTCTTC	CSARGMEGSVYNGQFF
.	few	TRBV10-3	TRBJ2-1	TGTGCCATCCGGGGGGCCGAACGATACAATGAGCAGTTCTTC	CAIRGAERYNEQFF
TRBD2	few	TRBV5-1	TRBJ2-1	TGCGCCAGCAGCCCGGCGGGAGGGATCAGTTACAATGAGCAGTTCTTC	CASSPAGGISYNEQFF
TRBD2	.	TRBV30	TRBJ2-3	TGTGCCTGGAGTGTACTAGCGGTCACAGATACGCAGTATTTT	CAWSVLAVTDTQYF
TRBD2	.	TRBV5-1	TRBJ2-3	TGCGCCAGCAGCTCCCCGGGGGGGGGAGGTACGCAGTATTTT	CASSSPGGGGTQYF
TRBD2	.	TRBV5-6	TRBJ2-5	TGTGCCAGCAGCTCTAGCGGTTCGGAGACCCAGTACTTC	CASSSSGSETQYF
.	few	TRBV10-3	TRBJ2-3	TGTGCCATCTCCGAGGGAGGGGGAACAGATACGCAGTATTTT	CAISEGGGTDTQYF
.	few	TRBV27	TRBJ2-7	TGTGCCAGCAGTCCCGTGGGCCGAGGGGGGACCGAGCAGTACTTC	CASSPVGRGGTEQYF
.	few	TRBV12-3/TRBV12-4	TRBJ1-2	TGTGCCAGCAGCTCACAGACCATCTATGGCTACACCTTC	CASSSQTIYGYTF
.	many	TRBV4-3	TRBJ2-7	TGCGCCAGCAGCCCGAACCTCACTCCTTCCTACGAGCAGTACTTC	CASSPNLTPSYEQYF
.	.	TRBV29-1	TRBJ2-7	TGCAGCGTTACCGAATCTACCAGGGCCTACGAGCCGTACTTC	CSVTESTRAYEPYF
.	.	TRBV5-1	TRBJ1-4	TGCGCCAGCAGCTTGGAGTACGGGCTTAATGAAAAACTGTTTTTT	CASSLEYGLNEKLFF
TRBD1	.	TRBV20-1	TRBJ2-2	TGCAGTGCTACGAGACAGGGGAGGAACACCGGGGAGCTGTTTTTT	CSATRQGRNTGELFF
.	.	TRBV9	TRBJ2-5	TGTGCCAGCAGCGCGGGCGGGGTAGCTCAAGAGACCCAGTACTTC	CASSAGGVAQETQYF
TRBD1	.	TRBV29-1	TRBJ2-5	TGCAGCGTTGAAGAGGCCGGGACAGGAAAAGAGACCCAGTACTTC	CSVEEAGTGKETQYF
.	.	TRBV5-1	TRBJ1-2	TGCGCCAGCAGCCCGGAAGCGTCCTATGGCTACACCTTC	CASSPEASYGYTF
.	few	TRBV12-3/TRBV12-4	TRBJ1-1	TGTGCCAGCAGTTTTTATGGGGGCACTGAAGCTTTCTTT	CASSFYGGTEAFF
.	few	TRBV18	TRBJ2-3	TGTGCCAGCTCACCATATTCGGGACGTAGCGGAGATACGCAGTATTTT	CASSPYSGRSGDTQYF
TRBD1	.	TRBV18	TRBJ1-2	TGTGCCAGCTCACCACCGGGACAGGGGGCGAGTGGCTACACCTTC	CASSPPGQGASGYTF
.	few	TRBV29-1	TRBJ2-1	TGCAGCGCCAAAGAGGACCTAGACAATGAGCAGTTCTTC	CSAKEDLDNEQFF
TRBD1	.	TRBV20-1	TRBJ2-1	TGCAGTGCTAGTCCGGACAGGGGGAACTACAATGAGCAGTTCTTC	CSASPDRGNYNEQFF
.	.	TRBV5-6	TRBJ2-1	TGTGCCAGCAGCCAGCTCCGGAGTGGTGAGCAGTTCTTC	CASSQLRSGEQFF
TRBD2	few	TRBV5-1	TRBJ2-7	TGCGCCAGCAGCTTGATGGGGGGGGATTACGAGCAGTACTTC	CASSLMGGDYEQYF
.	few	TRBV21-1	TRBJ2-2	TGTGCCAGCAGCGCCCCGGACAGAGTAGGGGAGCTGTTTTTT	CASSAPDRVGELFF
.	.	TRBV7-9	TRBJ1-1	TGTGCCAGCAGCTTAGGGTGGCAGGGGCTGGACACTGAAGCTTTCTTT	CASSLGWQGLDTEAFF
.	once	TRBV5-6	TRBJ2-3	TGTGCCAGCAGCTTGGATCCCCGCCCAGATACGCAGTATTTT	CASSLDPRPDTQYF
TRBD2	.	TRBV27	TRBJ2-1	TGTGCCAGCAGTCCCCTACTAGCGAATGAGCAGTTCTTC	CASSPLLANEQFF
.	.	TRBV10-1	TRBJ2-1	TGCGCCAGCAGTGAGTCGAGGGTTCCCTCCAATGAGCAGTTCTTC	CASSESRVPSNEQFF
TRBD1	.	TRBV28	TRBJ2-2	TGTGCCAGCGGGACAGTCAACACCGGGGAGCTGTTTTTT	CASGTVNTGELFF
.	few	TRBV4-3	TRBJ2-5	TGCGCCAGCAGCCAACAATGGGGCGCTGGGGAGACCCAGTACTTC	CASSQQWGAGETQYF
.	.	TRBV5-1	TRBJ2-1	TGCGCCAGCGGGGAGTACAATGAGCAGTTCTTC	CASGEYNEQFF
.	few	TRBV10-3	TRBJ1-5	TGTGCCATCAGCGGACAGTATAGCAATCAGCCCCAGCATTTT	CAISGQYSNQPQHF
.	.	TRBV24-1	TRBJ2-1	TGTGCCACCAGTGGATCTGGGCCCAATGAGCAGTTCTTC	CATSGSGPNEQFF
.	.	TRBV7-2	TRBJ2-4	TGTGCCAGCAGCCTCGGTCTCAAAAACATTCAGTACTTC	CASSLGLKNIQYF